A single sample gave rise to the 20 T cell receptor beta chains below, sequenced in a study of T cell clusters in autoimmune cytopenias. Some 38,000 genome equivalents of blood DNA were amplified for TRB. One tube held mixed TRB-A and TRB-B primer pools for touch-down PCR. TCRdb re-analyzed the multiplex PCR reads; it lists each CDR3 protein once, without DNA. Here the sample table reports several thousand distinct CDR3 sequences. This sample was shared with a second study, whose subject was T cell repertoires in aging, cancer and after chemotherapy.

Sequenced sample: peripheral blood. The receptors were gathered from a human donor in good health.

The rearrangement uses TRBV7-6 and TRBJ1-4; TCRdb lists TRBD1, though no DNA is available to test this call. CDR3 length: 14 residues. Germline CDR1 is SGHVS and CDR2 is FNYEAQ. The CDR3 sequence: CASSLRQGNEKLFF.

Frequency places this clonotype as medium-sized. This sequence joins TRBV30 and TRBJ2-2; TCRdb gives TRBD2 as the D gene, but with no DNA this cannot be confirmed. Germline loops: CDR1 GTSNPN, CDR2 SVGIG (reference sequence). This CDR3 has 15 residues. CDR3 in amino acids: CAWSVRLDGAGELFF.

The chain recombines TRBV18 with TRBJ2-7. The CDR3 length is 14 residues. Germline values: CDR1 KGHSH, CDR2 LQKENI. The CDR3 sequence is CASSPTGQLYEQYF.

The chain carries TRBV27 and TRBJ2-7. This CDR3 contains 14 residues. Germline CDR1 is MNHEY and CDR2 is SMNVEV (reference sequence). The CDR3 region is CASRAIRSSYEQYF.

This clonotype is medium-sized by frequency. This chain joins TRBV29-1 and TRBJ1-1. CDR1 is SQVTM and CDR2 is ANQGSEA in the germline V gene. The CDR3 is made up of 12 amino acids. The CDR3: CSVVGGDTEAFF.

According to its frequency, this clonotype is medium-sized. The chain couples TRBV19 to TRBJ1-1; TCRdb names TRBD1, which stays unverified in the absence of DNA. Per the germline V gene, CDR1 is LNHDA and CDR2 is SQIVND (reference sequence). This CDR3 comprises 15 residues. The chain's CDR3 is CASSMWGQSNTEAFF.

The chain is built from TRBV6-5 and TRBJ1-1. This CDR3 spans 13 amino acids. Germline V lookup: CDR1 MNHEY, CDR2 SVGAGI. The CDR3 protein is CASSSEGRPEAFF.

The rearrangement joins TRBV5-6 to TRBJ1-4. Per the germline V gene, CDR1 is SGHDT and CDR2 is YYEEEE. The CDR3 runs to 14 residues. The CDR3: CASSSTLRHEKLFF.

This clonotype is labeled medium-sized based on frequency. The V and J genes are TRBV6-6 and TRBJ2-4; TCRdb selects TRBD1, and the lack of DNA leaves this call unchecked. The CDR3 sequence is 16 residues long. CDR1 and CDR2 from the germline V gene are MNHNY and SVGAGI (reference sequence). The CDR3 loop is CASSESYWGRENIQYF.

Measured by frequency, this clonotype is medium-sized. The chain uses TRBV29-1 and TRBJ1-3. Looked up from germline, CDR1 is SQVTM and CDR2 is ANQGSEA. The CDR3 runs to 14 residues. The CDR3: CSVGTSNSGNTIYF.

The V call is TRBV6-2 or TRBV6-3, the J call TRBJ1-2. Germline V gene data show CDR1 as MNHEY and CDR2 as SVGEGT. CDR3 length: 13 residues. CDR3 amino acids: CASSYSGDYGYTF.

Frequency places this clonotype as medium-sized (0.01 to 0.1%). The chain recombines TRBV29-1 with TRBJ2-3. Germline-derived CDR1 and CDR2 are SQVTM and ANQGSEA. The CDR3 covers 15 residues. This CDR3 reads CSVARRSASTDTQYF.

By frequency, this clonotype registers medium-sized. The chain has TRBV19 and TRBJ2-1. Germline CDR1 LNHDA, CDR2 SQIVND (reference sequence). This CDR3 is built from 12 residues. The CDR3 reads CASSSRLYEQFF.

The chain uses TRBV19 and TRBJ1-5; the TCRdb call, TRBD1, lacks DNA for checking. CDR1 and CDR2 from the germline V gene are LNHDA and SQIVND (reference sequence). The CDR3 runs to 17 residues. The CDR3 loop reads CASSIGPRRESNQPQHF.

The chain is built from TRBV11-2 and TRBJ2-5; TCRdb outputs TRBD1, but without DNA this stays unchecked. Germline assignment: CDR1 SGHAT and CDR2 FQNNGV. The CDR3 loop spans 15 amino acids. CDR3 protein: CASSLSRGPQETQYF.

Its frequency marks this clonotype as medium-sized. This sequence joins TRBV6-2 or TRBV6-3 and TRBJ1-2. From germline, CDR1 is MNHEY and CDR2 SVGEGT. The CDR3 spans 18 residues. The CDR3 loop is CASSYSRQGTTANYGYTF.

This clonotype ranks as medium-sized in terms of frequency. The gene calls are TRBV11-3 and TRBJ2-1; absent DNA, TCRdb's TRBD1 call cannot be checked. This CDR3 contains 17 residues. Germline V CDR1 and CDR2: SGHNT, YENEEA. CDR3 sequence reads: CASSESTRDRVTNEQFF.

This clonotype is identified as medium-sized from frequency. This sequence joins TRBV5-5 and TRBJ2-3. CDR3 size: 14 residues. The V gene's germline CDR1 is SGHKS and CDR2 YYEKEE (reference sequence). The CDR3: CASSLSVITDTQYF.

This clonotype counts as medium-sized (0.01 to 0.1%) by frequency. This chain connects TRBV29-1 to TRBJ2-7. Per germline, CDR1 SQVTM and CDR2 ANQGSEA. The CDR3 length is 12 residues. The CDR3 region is CSVGTASYEQYF.

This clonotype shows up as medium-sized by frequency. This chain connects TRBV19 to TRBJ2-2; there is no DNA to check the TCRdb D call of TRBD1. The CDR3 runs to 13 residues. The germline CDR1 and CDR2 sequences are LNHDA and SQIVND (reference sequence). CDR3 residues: CASSWGGAGWLFF.